Given below is one T cell receptor (beta chain) in context. Its antigen is currently unknown. These data come from a study of cytomegalovirus exposure and HLA in healthy donors. Broader study findings: Per published reports, the classifier diagnosed cytomegalovirus status with high specificity and sensitivity.

With 60 Vbeta and 13 Jbeta primers, the PCR was carried out. Libraries were prepared by immunoSEQ multiplex PCR; TCRdb keeps only in-frame clonotypes and omits some of them. The sample includes 150,000 to 200,000 clones, roughly 85% of them seen just once. This TCR came from a man aged 18 to 35 in good health and CMV-seropositive. Input material: PBMCs.

The CDR3 region is CASSAPSGGGTQYF. CDR3 bases: TGTGCCAGCAGCGCCCCTAGCGGCGGGGGGACGCAGTATTTT. V gene TRBV9 combines with J gene TRBJ2-3, with 8 bases matching TRBD2. Germline CDR1 and CDR2: SGDLS and YYNGEE. The CDR3 consists of 14 residues. J gave up 9 bases and V 3 bases, and 9 bases lay outside the gene matches.